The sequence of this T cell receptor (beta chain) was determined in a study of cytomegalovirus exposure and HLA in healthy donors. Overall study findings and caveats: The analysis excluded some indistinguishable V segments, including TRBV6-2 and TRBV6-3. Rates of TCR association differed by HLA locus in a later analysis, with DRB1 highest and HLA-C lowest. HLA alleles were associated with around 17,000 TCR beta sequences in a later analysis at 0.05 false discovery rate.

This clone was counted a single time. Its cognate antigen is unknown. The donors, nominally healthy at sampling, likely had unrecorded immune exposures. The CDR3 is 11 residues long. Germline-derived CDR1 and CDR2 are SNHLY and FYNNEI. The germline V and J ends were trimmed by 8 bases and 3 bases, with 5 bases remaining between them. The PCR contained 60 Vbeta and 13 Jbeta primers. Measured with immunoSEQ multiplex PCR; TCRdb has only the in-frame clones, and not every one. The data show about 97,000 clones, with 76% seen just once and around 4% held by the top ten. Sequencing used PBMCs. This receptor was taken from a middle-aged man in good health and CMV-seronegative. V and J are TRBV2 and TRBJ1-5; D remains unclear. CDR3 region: CASAINQPQHF. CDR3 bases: TGTGCCAGCGCTATCAATCAGCCCCAGCATTTT.